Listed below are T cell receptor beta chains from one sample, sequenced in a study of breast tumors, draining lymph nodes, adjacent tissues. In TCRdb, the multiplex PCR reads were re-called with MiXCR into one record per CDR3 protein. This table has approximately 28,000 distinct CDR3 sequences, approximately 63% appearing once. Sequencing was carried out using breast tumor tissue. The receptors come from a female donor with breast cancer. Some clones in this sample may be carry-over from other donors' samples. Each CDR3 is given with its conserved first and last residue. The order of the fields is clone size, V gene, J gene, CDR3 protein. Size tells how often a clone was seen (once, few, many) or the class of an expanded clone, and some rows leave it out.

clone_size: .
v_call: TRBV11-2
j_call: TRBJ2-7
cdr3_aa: CASSLGQAISYEQYF

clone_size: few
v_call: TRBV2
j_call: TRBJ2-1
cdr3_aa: CASSSYDLSGSIYEQFF

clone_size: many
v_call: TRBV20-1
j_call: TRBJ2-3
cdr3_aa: CSASSLAGTYTDTQYF

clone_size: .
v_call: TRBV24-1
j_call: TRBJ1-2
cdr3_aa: CAKPRVTNYGYTF

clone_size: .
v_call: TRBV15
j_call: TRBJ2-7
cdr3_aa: CATSRAGSYEQYF

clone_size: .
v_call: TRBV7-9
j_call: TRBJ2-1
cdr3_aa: CASSLGGSGRANEQFF

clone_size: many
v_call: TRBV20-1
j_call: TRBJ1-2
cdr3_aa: CSARPAPPRGSYGYTF

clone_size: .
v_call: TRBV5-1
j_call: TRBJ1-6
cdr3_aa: CASSLGGSYNSPLHF

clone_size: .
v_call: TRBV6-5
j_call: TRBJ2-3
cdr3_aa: CASSQLAGGSLYF

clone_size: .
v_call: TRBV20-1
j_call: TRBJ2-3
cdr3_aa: CSARRREGTDTQYF

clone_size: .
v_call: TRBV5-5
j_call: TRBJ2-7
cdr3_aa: CASSLPYYEQYF

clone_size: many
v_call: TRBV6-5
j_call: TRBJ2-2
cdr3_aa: CASSYSRAGNTGELFF

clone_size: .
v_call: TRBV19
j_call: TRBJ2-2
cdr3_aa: CASSISGFTGELFF

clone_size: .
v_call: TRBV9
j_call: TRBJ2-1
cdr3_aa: CASSVRGGQQFF

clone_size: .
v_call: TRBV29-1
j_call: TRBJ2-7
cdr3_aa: CSVRTGSSYEQYF

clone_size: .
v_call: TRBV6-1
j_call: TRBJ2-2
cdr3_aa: CASFRWGANTGELFF

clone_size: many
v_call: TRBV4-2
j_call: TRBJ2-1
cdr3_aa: CASSQTSSGPYNEQFF

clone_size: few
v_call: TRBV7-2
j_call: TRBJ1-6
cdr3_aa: CASSSGTGVENSPLHF

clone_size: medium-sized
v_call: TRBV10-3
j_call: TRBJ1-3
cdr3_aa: CAIQAGSGNTIYF

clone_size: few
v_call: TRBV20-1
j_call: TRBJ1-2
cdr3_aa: CSARLGDNYGYTF

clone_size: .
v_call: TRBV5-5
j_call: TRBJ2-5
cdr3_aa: CASSLKRGHTGETQYF

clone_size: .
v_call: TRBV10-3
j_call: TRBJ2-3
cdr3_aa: CASSTTGTLTDTQYF

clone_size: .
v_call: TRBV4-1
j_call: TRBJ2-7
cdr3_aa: CASSQGQGGVYEQYF

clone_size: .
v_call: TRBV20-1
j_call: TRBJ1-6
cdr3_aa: CSAPARNSPPHF

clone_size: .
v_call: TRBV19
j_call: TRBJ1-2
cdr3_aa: CASSIGRGENYGYTF

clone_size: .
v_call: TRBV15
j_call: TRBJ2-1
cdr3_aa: CATSRTSGRNEQFF

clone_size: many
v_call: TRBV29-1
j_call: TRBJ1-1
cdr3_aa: CSVVGRRNTEAFF

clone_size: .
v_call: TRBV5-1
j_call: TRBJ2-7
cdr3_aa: CASSFPGQGQEQYF

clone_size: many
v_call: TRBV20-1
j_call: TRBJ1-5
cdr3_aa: CSARGQGAYSNQPQHF

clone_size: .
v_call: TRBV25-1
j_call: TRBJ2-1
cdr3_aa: CASGRHDNEQFF

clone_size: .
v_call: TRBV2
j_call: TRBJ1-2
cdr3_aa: CASSESGVYGYTF

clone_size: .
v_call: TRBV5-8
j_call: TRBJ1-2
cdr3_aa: CASSPRGGDYGYTF

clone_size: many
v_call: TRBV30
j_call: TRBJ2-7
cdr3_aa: CAWRKGTGAFYEQYF

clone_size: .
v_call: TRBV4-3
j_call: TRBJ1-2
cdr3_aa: CASSQDEGYGYTF

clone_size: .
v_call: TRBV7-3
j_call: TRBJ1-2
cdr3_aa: CASSLRHLHGYTF

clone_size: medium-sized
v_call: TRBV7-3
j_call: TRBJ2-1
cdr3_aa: CASSFLQGKNEQFF

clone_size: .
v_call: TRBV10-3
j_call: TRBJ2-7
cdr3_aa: CAISESGTSRYEQYF

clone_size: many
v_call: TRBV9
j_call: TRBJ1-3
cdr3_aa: CASSPNGEVSGNTIYF

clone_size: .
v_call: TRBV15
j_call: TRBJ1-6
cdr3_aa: CATRFGQQGKGSPLHF

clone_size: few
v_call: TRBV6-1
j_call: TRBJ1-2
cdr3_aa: CASSEPGTSSANYGYTF

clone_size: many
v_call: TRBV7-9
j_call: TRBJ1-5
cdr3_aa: CASSPTGDQPQHF

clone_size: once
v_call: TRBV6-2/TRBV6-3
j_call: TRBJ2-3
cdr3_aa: CASSYRGGATITDTQYF

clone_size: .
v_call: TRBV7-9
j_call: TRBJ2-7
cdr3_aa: CASSNRHLGAREQYF

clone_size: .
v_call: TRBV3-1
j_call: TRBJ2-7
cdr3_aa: CASSQGDPTEQYF

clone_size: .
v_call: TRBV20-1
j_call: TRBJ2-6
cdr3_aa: CSARDRHPSGANVLTF

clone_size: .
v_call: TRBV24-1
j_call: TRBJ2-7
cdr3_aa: CATSDFSGFHGQYF

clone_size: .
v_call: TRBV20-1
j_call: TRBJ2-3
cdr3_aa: CSAKAGGTDTQYF

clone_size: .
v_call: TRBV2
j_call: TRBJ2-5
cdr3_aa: CASSGTGRSGETQYF

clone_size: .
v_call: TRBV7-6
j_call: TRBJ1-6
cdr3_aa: CASSLRGSYNSPLHF

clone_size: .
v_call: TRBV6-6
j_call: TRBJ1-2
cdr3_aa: CASSHPGLNGYTF

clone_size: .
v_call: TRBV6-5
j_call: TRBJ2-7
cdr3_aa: CASSRNPGQGYEQYF

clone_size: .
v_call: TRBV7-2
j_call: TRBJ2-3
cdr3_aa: CASSQDGRGRDTQYF

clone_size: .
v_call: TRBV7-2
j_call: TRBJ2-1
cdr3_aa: CASSLGLAGGPYNEQFF

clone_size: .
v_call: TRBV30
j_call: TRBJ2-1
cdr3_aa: CAWTSGRNEQFF

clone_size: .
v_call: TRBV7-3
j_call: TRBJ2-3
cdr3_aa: CASSSFTDSRDTQYF

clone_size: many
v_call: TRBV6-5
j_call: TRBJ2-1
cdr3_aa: CASRGLAENNEQFF

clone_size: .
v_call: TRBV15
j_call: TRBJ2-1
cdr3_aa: CATSKNRDSPYNEQFF